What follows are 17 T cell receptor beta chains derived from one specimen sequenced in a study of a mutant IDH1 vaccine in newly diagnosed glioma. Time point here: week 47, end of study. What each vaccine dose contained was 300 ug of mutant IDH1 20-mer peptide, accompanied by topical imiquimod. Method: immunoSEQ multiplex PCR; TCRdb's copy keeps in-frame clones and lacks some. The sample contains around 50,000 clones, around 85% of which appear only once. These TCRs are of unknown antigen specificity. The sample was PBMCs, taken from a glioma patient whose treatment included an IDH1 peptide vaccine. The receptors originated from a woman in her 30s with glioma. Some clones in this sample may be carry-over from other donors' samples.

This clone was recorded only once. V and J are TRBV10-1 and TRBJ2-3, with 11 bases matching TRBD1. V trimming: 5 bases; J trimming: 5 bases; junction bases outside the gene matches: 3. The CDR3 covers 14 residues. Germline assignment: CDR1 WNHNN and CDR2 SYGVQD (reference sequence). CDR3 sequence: CASSPDRGLDTQYF. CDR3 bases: TGCGCCAGCAGTCCGGACAGGGGGCTAGATACGCAGTATTTT.

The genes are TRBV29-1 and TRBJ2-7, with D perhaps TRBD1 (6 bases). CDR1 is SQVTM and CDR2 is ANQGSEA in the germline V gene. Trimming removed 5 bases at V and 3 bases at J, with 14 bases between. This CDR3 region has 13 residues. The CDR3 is CSVLRDTGYEQYF. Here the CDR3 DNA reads TGCAGCGTTCTCCGGGACACGGGCTACGAGCAGTACTTC.

CDR3 sequence (DNA): TGTGCCAGCAGCCTCGGGTCCGCTAACTATGGCTACACCTTC. It yields the protein CASSLGSANYGYTF. V usage is TRBV27 and J usage is TRBJ1-2; D unresolved. CDR1 is MNHEY and CDR2 is SMNVEV in the germline V gene (reference sequence). This CDR3 region has 14 residues. The V end was cut by 6 bases, the J end by 0 bases, with 11 bases between.

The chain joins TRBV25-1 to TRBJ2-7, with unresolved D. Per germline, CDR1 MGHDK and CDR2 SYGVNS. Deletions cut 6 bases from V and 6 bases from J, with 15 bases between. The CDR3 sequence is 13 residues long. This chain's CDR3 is CASSPDKGAEQYF. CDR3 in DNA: TGTGCCAGCAGCCCCGATAAGGGCGCCGAGCAGTACTTC.

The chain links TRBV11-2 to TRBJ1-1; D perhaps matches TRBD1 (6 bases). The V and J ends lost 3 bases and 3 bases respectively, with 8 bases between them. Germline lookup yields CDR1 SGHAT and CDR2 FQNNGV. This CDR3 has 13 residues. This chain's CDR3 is CASSFPGDTEAFF. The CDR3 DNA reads TGTGCCAGCAGCTTTCCAGGGGACACTGAAGCTTTCTTT.

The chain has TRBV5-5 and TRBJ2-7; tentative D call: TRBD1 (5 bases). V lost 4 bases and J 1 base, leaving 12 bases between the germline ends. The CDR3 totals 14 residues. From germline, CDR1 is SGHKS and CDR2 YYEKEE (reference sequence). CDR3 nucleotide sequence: TGTGCCAGCAGCAAGGACACGGGTTCCTACGAGCAGTACTTC. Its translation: CASSKDTGSYEQYF.

The CDR3 DNA follows: TGTGCCAGCAGCCCCACTAGCGGGAGGCCGCAATTTAACGAGCAGTACTTC. Its protein product is CASSPTSGRPQFNEQYF. The chain combines TRBV7-2 with TRBJ2-7; TRBD2 matches 12 bases. This CDR3 comprises 17 residues. Germline CDR1 SGHTA, CDR2 FQGNSA. With V trimmed by 5 bases and J by 5 bases, 13 bases remained unmatched.

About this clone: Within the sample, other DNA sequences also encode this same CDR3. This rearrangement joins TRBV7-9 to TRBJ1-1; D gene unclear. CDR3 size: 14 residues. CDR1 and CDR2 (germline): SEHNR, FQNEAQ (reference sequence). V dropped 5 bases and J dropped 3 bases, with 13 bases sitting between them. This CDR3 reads CASSPRVFDTEAFF. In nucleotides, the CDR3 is TGTGCCAGCAGCCCCCGGGTGTTTGACACTGAAGCTTTCTTT.

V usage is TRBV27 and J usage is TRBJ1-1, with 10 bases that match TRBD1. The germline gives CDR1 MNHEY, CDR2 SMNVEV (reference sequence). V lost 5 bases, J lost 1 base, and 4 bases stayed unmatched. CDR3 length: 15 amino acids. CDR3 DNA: TGTGCCAGCAGTCCCGGGACAGGGGCGAACACTGAAGCTTTCTTT. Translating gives CASSPGTGANTEAFF.

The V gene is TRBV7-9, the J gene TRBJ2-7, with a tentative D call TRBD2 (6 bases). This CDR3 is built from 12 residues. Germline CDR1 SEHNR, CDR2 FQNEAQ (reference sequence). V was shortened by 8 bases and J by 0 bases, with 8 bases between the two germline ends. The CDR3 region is CASGGASYEQYF. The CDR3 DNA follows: TGTGCCAGCGGCGGGGCCTCCTACGAGCAGTACTTC. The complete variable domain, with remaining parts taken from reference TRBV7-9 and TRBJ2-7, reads DTGVSQNPRHKITKRGQNVTFRCDPISEHNRLYWYRQTLGQGPEFLTYFQNEAQLEKSRLLSDRFSAERPKGSFSTLEIQRTEQGDSAMYLCASGGASYEQYFGPGTRLTVT.

CDR3 loop: CAWSVGTGEGWWTEAFF. In DNA form, the CDR3 reads TGTGCCTGGAGTGTAGGGACAGGGGAAGGGTGGTGGACTGAAGCTTTCTTT. This rearrangement joins TRBV30 to TRBJ1-1; 10 nucleotides align to TRBD1. The germline V gene has CDR1 GTSNPN and CDR2 SVGIG (reference sequence). V shed 0 bases and J 5 bases; nucleotides not matched to a gene: 12. The CDR3 has 17 amino acids. The full variable domain, rest sourced from reference TRBV30 and TRBJ1-1, is SQTIHQWPATLVQPVGSPLSLECTVEGTSNPNLYWYRQAAGRGLQLLFYSVGIGQISSEVPQNLSASRPQDRQFILSSKKLLLSDSGFYLCAWSVGTGEGWWTEAFFGQGTRLTVV.

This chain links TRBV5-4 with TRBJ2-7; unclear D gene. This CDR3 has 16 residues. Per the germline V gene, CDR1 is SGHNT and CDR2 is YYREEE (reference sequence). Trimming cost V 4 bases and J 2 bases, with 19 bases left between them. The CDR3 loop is CASSPEGFALPYEQYF. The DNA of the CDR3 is TGTGCCAGCAGCCCTGAAGGGTTCGCATTGCCCTACGAGCAGTACTTC.

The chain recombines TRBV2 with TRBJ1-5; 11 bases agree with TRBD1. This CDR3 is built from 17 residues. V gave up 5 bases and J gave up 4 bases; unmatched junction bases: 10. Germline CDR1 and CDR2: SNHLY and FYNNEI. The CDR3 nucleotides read TGTGCCAGCAGTTTAGGCTGGGGACAGGGGGAAAATCAGCCCCAGCATTTT. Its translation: CASSLGWGQGENQPQHF.

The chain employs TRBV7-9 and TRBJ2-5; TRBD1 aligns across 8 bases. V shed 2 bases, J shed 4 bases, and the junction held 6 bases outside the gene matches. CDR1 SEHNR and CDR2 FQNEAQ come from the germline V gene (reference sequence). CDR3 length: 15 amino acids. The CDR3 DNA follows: TGTGCCAGCAGCTTAAATACAGGGGGGCGAGAGACCCAGTACTTC. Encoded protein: CASSLNTGGRETQYF.

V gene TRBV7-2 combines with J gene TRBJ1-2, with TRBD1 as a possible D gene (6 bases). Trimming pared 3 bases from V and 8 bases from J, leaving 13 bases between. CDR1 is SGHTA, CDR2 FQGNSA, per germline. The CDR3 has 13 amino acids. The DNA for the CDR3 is TGTGCCAGCAGCTTTTCAGGGGAAAGGGGCTACACCTTC. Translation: CASSFSGERGYTF.

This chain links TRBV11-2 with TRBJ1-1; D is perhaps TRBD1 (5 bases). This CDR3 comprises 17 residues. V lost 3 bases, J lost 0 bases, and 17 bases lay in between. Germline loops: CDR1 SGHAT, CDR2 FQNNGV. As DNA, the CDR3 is TGTGCCAGCAGCTTCCGGGGGGGGTTCAGCGTGAACACTGAAGCTTTCTTT. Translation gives CASSFRGGFSVNTEAFF.

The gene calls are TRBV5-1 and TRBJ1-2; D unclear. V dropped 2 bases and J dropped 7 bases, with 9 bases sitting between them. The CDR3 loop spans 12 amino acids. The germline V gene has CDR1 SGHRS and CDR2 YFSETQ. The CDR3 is CASSLGLGGYTF. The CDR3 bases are TGCGCCAGCAGCTTAGGTTTGGGTGGCTACACCTTC.